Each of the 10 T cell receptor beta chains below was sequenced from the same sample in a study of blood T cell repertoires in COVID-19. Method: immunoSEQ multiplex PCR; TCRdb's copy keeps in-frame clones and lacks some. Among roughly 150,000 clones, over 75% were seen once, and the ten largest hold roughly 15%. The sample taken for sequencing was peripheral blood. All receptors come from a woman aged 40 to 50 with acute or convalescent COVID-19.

CDR3 sequence (DNA): TGTGCCAGCAGTTTATCGGGTAGAGGCTCCTACAATGAGCAGTTCTTC. Its translation: CASSLSGRGSYNEQFF. The V gene is TRBV27, the J gene TRBJ2-1, with D uncertain. Trimming cost V 0 bases and J 0 bases, with 9 bases left between them. Per the germline V gene, CDR1 is MNHEY and CDR2 is SMNVEV (reference sequence). CDR3 size: 16 residues.

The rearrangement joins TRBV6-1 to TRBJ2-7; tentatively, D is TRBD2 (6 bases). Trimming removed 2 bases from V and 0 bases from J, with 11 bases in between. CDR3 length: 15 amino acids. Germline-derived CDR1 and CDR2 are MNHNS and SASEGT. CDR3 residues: CASSELIGGSYEQYF. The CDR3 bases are TGTGCCAGCAGTGAACTAATCGGGGGCTCCTACGAGCAGTACTTC.

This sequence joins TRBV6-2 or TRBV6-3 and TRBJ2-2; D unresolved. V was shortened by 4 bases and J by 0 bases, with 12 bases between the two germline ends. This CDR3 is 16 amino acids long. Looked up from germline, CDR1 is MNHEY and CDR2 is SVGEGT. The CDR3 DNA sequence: TGTGCCAGCAGTTCCTCTTCGTCTCCGAACACCGGGGAGCTGTTTTTT. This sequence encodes CASSSSSSPNTGELFF.

The CDR3 protein is CASSSLAGNTDTQYF. In DNA form, the CDR3 reads TGTGCCAGCAGCTCCCTAGCGGGGAACACAGATACGCAGTATTTT. The gene calls are TRBV5-4 and TRBJ2-3, with 9 bases aligning to TRBD2. The germline CDR1 and CDR2 sequences are SGHNT and YYREEE (reference sequence). Trimming cost V 3 bases and J 2 bases; bases outside gene matches: 4. There are 15 residues in the CDR3.

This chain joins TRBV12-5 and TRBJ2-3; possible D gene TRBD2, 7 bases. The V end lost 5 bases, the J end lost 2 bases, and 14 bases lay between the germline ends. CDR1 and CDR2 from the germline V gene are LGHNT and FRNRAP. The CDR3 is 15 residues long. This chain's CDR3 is CASGPDGGPTDTQYF. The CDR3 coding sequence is TGTGCTAGTGGTCCCGACGGGGGGCCCACAGATACGCAGTATTTT.

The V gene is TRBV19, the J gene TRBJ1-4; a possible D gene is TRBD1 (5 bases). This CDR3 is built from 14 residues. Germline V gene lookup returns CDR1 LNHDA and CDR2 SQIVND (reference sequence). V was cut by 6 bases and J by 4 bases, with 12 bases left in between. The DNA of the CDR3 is TGTGCCAGTAGAACCGCAGGGCTTAATGAAAAACTGTTTTTT. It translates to CASRTAGLNEKLFF. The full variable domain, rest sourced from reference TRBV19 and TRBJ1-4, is DGGITQSPKYLFRKEGQNVTLSCEQNLNHDAMYWYRQDPGQGLRLIYYSQIVNDFQKGDIAEGYSVSREKKESFPLTVTSAQKNPTAFYLCASRTAGLNEKLFFGSGTQLSVL.

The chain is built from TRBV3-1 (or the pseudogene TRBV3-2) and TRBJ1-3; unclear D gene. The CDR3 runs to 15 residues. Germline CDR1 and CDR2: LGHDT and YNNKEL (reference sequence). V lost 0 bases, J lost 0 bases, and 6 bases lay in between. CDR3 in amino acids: CASSQDLASGNTIYF. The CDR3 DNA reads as TGTGCCAGCAGCCAAGATTTGGCCTCTGGAAACACCATATATTTT.

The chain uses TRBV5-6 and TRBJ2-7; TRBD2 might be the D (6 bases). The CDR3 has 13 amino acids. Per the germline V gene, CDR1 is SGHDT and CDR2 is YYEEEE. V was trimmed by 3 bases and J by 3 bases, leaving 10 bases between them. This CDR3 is CASSSVGGYEQYF. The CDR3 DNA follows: TGTGCCAGCAGCTCCGTGGGGGGCTACGAGCAGTACTTC.

Here the CDR3 reads CASSSIRQDLTGAKNIQYF. Written as DNA, the CDR3 is TGCGCCAGCAGCTCCATCCGACAGGACCTCACGGGGGCCAAAAACATTCAGTACTTC. The chain has TRBV5-1 and TRBJ2-4, with D maybe TRBD1 (6 bases). The CDR3 runs 19 residues. Looked up from germline, CDR1 is SGHRS and CDR2 is YFSETQ. V lost 3 bases and J lost 1, with 23 bases in between.

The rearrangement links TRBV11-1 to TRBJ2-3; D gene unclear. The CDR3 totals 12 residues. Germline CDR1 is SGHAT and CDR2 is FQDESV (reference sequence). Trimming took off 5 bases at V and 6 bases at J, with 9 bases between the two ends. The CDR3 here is CASSHDSDTQYF. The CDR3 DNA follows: TGTGCCAGCAGCCACGACTCGGATACGCAGTATTTT.